These 9 T cell receptor beta chains came from one sample sequenced in a study of CD8+CD57+ T cells in acquired aplastic anemia. Genomic DNA constituted the template upon which TCR beta VDJ and CDR3 profiling was performed. TCRdb reprocessed the reads with MiXCR, giving one entry per CDR3 protein. The sample records 450,000 to 550,000 distinct CDR3 sequences, roughly 34% being singletons. In patients chosen for sequencing, flow cytometry had shown CD8+CD57+ cell expansion. Sequencing input: sorted CD4+, CD8+, or CD8+CD57+ T cells (not recorded which) from PBMCs. Source of these receptors: a human donor with aplastic anemia.

This clonotype was counted ten times or more. The rearrangement links TRBV2 to TRBJ2-2; a weak D match, TRBD2 (7 bases). The V gene lost 10 bases and the J gene lost 5 bases, with 14 bases spanning the gap. This CDR3 has 13 residues. Germline V lookup: CDR1 SNHLY, CDR2 FYNNEI. CDR3 coding DNA: TGTGCCACTAGGGGGGGCAATACCGGGGAGCTGTTTTTT. Its translation is CATRGGNTGELFF.

This rearrangement joins TRBV11-2 to TRBJ2-3; TRBD2 matches at 7 bases. V trimming: 5 bases; J trimming: 2 bases; junction bases outside the gene matches: 16. The germline V gene has CDR1 SGHAT and CDR2 FQNNGV. CDR3 length: 18 amino acids. CDR3 in DNA: TGTGCCAGCAGCCCCCCGAGGAGTCGGCTAGCGGACACAGATACGCAGTATTTT. This gives the protein CASSPPRSRLADTDTQYF.

In this sample, this clonotype turned up many times. The chain combines TRBV24-1 with TRBJ2-5, with D possibly TRBD2 on 5 matching bases. This CDR3 has 15 amino acids. The ends were cut back, 4 bases at V and 4 bases at J, with 15 bases in the middle. CDR1 is KGHDR, CDR2 SFDVKD, per germline. The CDR3, as DNA: TGTGCCACCAGTGACGCGACTAAGTCTGGAGAGACCCAGTACTTC. Translating gives CATSDATKSGETQYF.

Points on this clonotype: A junction end diverges from the germline sequence, so it may reflect a read error. The chain links TRBV19 to TRBJ1-2, with TRBD1 identical over 12 bases. The CDR3 is 16 amino acids. CDR1 and CDR2 (germline): LNHDA, SQIVND (reference sequence). The CDR3 DNA sequence: TGTGCCAGCAGTAAAGCCGGGACAGGGGGCTCGGGTGGCTACACCTTC. Residues: CASSKAGTGGSGGYTF. Based on the CDR3 plus reference TRBV19 and TRBJ1-2, the full variable domain is DGGITQSPKYLFRKEGQNVTLSCEQNLNHDAMYWYRQDPGQGLRLIYYSQIVNDFQKGDIAEGYSVSREKKESFPLTVTSAQKNPTAFYLCASSKAGTGGSGGYTFGSGTRLTVV.

Only a few counts were recorded for this clonotype. V and J are TRBV5-1 and TRBJ2-1, with 11 bases matching TRBD2. J was trimmed by 7 bases and V by 4 bases; bases with no gene match: 7. CDR3 length equals 15 residues. The V gene's germline CDR1 is SGHRS and CDR2 YFSETQ. The CDR3 nucleotides are TGCGCCAGCAGCAGACTAGCGGGGCAACGGAATGAGCAGTTCTTC. Its translation is CASSRLAGQRNEQFF.

Regarding this clonotype: A much larger clone sits a single nucleotide away, making a read error possible. V usage is TRBV5-1 and J usage is TRBJ2-7; D is possibly TRBD2 (6 bases). Germline values: CDR1 SGHRS, CDR2 YFSETQ. CDR3 length: 12 amino acids. The CDR3 bases are TGCGCCAGCAGCTTCGCGGGGAGCGAGCAGGACTTC. Protein sequence: CASSFAGSEQDF.

CDR3 amino acids: CATSAGDRGGYGYTF. CDR3 nucleotide sequence: TGTGCCACCAGTGCCGGGGACAGGGGAGGCTATGGCTACACCTTC. The V and J genes are TRBV24-1 and TRBJ1-2, with 10 bases fitting TRBD1. Unmatched junction bases numbered 6, after V lost 5 bases and J lost 4 bases. The CDR3 runs to 15 residues. Germline CDR1 is KGHDR and CDR2 is SFDVKD.

This clonotype was detected many times. The chain couples TRBV7-2 to TRBJ1-5; D is possibly TRBD1 (5 bases). Germline loops: CDR1 SGHTA, CDR2 FQGNSA. Between the trimmed V and J ends, which lost 2 bases and 3 bases, there was a span of 8 bases. There are 14 residues in the CDR3. The CDR3 nucleotides read TGTGCCAGCAGCTTACCAGGGTTCAATCAGCCCCAGCATTTT. It specifies CASSLPGFNQPQHF.

On this clonotype: A much larger clone lies a single base off, so this may be a read error. The chain is built from TRBV19 and TRBJ2-7; weak D call: TRBD1 (6 bases). V dropped 3 bases and J dropped 2 bases, with 11 bases sitting between them. Germline values: CDR1 LNHDA, CDR2 SQIVND (reference sequence). The CDR3 is made up of 14 amino acids. DNA for the CDR3: TGTGCCAGTAGTATTTATACAGGGCCCTACGAGCAGTACTTC. The encoded protein is CASSIYTGPYEQYF.